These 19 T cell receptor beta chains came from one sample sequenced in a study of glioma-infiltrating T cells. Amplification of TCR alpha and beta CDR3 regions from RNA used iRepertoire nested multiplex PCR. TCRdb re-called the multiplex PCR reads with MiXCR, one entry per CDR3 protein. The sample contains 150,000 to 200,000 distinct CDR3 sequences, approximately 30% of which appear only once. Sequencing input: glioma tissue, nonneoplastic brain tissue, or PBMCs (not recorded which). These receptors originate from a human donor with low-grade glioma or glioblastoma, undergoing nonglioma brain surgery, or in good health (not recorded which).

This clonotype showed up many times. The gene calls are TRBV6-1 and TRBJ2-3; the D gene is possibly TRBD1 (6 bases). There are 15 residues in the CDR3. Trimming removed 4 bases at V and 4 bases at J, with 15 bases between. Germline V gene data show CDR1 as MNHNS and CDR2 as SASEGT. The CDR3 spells CASSGTAAWPDTQYF. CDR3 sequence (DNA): TGTGCCAGCAGTGGGACAGCCGCGTGGCCAGATACGCAGTATTTT.

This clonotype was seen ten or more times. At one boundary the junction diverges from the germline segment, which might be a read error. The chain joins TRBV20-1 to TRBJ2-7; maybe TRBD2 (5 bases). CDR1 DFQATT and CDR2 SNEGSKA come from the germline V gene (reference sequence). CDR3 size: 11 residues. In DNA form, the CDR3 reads TGCAGTTCTAGCAACTCCTACGAGCAGTACTTC. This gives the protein CSSSNSYEQYF.

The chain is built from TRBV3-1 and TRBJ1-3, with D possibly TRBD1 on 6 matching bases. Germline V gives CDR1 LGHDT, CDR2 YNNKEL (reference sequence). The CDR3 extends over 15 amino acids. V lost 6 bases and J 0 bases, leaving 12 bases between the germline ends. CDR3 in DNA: TGTGCCAGCAGTCAGGACAGTTCCTCTGGAAACACCATATATTTT. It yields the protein CASSQDSSSGNTIYF. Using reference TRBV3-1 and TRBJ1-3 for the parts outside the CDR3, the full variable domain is DTAVSQTPKYLVTQMGNDKSIKCEQNLGHDTMYWYKQDSKKFLKIMFSYNNKELIINETVPNRFSPKSPDKAHLNLHINSLELGDSAVYFCASSQDSSSGNTIYFGEGSWLTVV.

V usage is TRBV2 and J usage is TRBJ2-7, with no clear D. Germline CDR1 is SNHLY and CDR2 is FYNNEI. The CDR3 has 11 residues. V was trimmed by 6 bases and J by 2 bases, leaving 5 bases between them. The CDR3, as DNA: TGTGCCAGCAGAATAGCCTACGAGCAGTACTTC. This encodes CASRIAYEQYF.

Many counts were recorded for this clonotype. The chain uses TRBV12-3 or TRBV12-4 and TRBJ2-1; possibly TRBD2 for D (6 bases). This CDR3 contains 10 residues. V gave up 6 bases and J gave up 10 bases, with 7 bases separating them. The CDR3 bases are TGTGCCAGCAGCGGACTAGAGCAGTTCTTC. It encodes CASSGLEQFF.

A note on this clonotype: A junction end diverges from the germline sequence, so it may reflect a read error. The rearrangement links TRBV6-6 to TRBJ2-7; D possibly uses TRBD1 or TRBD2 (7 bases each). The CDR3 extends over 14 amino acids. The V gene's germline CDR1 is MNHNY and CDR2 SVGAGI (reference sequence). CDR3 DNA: TGTGCCAGCCTAGGGGACAGACGGGACTACGAGCAGCACTTC. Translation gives CASLGDRRDYEQHF.

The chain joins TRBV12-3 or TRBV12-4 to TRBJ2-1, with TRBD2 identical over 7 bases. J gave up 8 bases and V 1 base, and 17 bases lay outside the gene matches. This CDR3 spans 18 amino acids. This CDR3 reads CASSLDRLGLEVIDEQFF. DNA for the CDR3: TGTGCCAGCAGTTTAGATCGTTTAGGACTAGAGGTTATCGATGAGCAGTTCTTC.

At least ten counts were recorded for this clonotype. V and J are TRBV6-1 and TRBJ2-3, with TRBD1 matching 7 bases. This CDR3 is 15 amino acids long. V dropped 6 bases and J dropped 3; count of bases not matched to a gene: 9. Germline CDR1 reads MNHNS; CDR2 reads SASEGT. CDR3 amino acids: CASREPGGRTDTQYF. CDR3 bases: TGTGCCAGCAGAGAGCCAGGGGGAAGGACAGATACGCAGTATTTT.

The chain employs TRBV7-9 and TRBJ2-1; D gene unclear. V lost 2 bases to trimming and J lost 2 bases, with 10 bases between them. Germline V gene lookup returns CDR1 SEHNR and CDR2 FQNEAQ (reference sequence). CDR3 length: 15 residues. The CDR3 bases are TGTGCCAGCAGCTTACCAGTAGCTGCCTACAATGAGCAGTTCTTC. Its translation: CASSLPVAAYNEQFF.

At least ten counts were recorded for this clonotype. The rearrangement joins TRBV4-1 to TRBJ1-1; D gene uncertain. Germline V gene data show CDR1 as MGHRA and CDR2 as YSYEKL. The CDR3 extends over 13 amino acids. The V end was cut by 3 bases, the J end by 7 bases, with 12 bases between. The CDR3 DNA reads TGCGCCAGCAGCCACGGCGGACCGCTTGAAGCTTTCTTT. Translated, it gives CASSHGGPLEAFF.

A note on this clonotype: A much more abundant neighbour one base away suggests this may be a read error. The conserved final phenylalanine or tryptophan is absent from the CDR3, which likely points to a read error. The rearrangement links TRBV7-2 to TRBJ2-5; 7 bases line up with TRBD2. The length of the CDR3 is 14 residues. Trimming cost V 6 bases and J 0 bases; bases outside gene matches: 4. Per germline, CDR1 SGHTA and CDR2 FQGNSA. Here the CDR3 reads CASSKAGHQETQYY. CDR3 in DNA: TGTGCCAGCAGTAAAGCGGGACACCAAGAGACCCAGTACTAC.

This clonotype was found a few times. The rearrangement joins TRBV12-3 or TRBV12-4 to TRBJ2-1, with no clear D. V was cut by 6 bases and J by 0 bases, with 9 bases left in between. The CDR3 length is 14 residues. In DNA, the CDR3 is TGTGCCAGCAGGTCTAAAAGCTCCTACAATGAGCAGTTCTTC. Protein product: CASRSKSSYNEQFF.

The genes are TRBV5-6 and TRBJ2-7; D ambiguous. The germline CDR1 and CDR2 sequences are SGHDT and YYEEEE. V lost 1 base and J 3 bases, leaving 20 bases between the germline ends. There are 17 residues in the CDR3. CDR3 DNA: TGTGCCAGCAGCTTGTTTAGTCTCGGAGCCATCCTCTACGAGCAGTACTTC. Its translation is CASSLFSLGAILYEQYF.

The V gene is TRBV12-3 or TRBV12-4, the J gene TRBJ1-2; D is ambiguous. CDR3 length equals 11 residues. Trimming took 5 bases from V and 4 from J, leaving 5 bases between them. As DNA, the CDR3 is TGTGCCAGCAGTGCTAGCTATGGCTACACCTTC. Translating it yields CASSASYGYTF.

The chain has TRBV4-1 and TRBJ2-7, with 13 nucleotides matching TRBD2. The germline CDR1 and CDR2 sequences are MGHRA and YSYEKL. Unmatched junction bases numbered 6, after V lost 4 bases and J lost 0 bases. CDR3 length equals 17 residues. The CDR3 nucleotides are TGCGCCAGCAGCCCAAGACTAGCGGGAGGAGCCTCCTACGAGCAGTACTTC. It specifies CASSPRLAGGASYEQYF.

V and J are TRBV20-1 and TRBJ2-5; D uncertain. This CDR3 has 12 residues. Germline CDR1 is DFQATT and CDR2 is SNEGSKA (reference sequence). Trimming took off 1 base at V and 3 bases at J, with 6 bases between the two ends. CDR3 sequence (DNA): TGCAGTGCTAGAGGCGAGAAAGAGACCCAGTACTTC. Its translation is CSARGEKETQYF.

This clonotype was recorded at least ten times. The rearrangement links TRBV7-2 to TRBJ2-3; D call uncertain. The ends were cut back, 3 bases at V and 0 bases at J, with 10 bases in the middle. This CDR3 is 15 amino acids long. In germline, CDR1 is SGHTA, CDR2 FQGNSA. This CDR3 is CASSFRATSTDTQYF. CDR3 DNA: TGTGCCAGCAGCTTTCGGGCGACAAGCACAGATACGCAGTATTTT.

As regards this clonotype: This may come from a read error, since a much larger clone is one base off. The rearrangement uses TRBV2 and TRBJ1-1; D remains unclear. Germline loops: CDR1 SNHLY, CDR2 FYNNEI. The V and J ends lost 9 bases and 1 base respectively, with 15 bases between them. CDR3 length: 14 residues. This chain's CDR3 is CARTRTATNTEAFF. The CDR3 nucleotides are TGTGCCAGAACCAGGACTGCTACGAACACTGAAGCTTTCTTT.

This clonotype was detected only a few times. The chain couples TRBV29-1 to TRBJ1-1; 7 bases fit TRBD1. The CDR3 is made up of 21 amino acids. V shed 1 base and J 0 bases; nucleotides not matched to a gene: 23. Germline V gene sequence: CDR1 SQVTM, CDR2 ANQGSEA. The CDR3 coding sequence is TGCAGCGTTGAAGGGTTTGGGGGACAGAGTTATTCCAGTTTTATGAACACTGAAGCTTTCTTT. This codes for CSVEGFGGQSYSSFMNTEAFF.